The TCR beta chain under discussion was sequenced for a study of T-cell memory formation after mild COVID-19. Across the study: For the most part, TCR clusters were specific to one donor.

TCRdb re-called the 5' RACE reads with MiXCR, one entry per CDR3 protein. The sample lists 34,000 or so distinct CDR3 sequences, 7.7% occurring once. CDR3 length: 17 residues. Per germline, CDR1 SGHTA and CDR2 FQGTGA. The V gene end was trimmed by 4 bases and the J gene end by 0 bases; junction bases not matched to a gene: 8. This clonotype was detected many times. Antigen specificity is unknown. Study-level points and caveats: Confirmation was lacking for SARS-CoV-2 specificity of second-wave clones that peaked on day 37. Within pre-infection memory, some responding clones were found, suggesting cross-reactive memory joined. CD4/CD8 balance held among clones contracting day 15 to 85, and later expanders leaned CD4+.

Sequences were obtained from PBMCs or a T cell subset sorted from them (not recorded which). This sequence was found in a man between 18 and 35 years old who had mild COVID-19 (a few samples of this study predate the infection). Cell type and time point are not known. J is TRBJ2-7 and V is TRBV7-3; 11 bases match TRBD2. CDR3 sequence reads: CASSSRLAGRSSYEQYF. The CDR3 nucleotides are TGTGCCAGCAGCTCCCGACTAGCGGGGCGAAGCTCCTACGAGCAGTACTTC.